A single sample is the source of the 6 T cell receptor beta chains below, sequenced in a study of T cells after yellow fever vaccination. TCRdb re-called the 5' RACE reads through MiXCR, storing one row per CDR3 protein. The top ten clones hold around 3.4% of a sample with around 320,000 distinct CDR3 sequences, around 9.3% of them seen once. The source was CD4+ T cells sorted from PBMCs, collected 5 days after the yellow fever booster vaccination. The receptors derive from a man between 18 and 35 years old who received the YFV17D yellow fever vaccine.

This clonotype has just a few counts. The chain uses TRBV7-3 and TRBJ2-5; TRBD1 agrees at 8 bases. This CDR3 region has 15 residues. V shed 2 bases, J shed 2 bases, and the junction held 4 bases outside the gene matches. Germline V CDR1 and CDR2: SGHTA, FQGTGA. In DNA, the CDR3 is TGTGCCAGCAGCTTAGCGACAGGGGTTCAAGAGACCCAGTACTTC. Protein product: CASSLATGVQETQYF.

This chain joins TRBV29-1 and TRBJ2-3, with TRBD2 matching over 7 bases. The CDR3 spans 15 residues. Per germline, CDR1 SQVTM and CDR2 ANQGSEA. Trimming took 6 bases from V and 5 from J; bases not matched to a gene: 14. The CDR3 here is CSVPPTTSYGDTQYF. The CDR3 DNA is TGCAGCGTCCCCCCCACGACTAGCTATGGAGATACGCAGTATTTT.

The V call is TRBV6-2 or TRBV6-3, the J call TRBJ2-3, with D tentatively TRBD2 (6 bases). V dropped 6 bases and J dropped 5 bases, with 12 bases sitting between them. This CDR3 spans 13 amino acids. CDR1 MNHEY and CDR2 SVGEGT come from the germline V gene. The CDR3 sequence: CASRILARDTQYF. The CDR3 DNA reads as TGTGCCAGCAGGATCCTAGCGCGAGATACGCAGTATTTT.

This clonotype was seen more than once but under ten times. J is TRBJ1-5 and V is TRBV6-2 or TRBV6-3, with D uncertain. Germline values: CDR1 MNHEY, CDR2 SVGEGT. CDR3 length: 14 residues. The V end was cut by 6 bases, the J end by 3 bases, with 12 bases between. The CDR3 sequence is CASSSANLNQPQHF. CDR3 sequence (DNA): TGTGCCAGCAGCTCCGCCAACCTCAATCAGCCCCAGCATTTT.

This clonotype has at least ten counts. The chain recombines TRBV7-9 with TRBJ2-7; no clear D. Germline CDR1 and CDR2: SEHNR and FQNEAQ (reference sequence). The CDR3 is 12 amino acids. Trimming pared 4 bases from V and 1 base from J, leaving 5 bases between. The CDR3 protein is CASSSESYEQYF. The CDR3 DNA is TGTGCCAGCAGCTCCGAATCCTACGAGCAGTACTTC.

The V call is TRBV5-1, the J call TRBJ2-3; 16 nucleotides align to TRBD2. CDR3 length: 17 amino acids. Germline V gene lookup returns CDR1 SGHRS and CDR2 YFSETQ. The junction had 8 bases not matched to a gene; V was cut back by 4 bases and J by 6 bases. CDR3 residues: CASSRGTSGGAKDTQYF. DNA of the CDR3: TGCGCCAGCAGCCGAGGGACTAGCGGGGGGGCTAAGGATACGCAGTATTTT. Variable domain in full (rest from reference TRBV5-1 and TRBJ2-3): KAGVTQTPRYLIKTRGQQVTLSCSPISGHRSVSWYQQTPGQGLQFLFEYFSETQRNKGNFPGRFSGRQFSNSRSEMNVSTLELGDSALYLCASSRGTSGGAKDTQYFGPGTRLTVL.